Listed below are T cell receptor beta chains from one sample, sequenced in a study of blood T cell repertoires in COVID-19. Only in-frame clones appear in the TCRdb table, and some are missing; sequencing was by immunoSEQ multiplex PCR. The sample shows about 250,000 clones, under 90% of them seen only once. The sequenced material came from PBMCs or T cells enriched from blood (not recorded which). These receptors all stem from a man aged 35-49 years who had recovered from COVID-19. Both conserved end residues are part of each CDR3. The D gene is left open where the match is weak. Size tells how often a clone was seen (once, few, many) or the class of an expanded clone, and some rows leave it out.

TRBJ1-1	TRBD1	.	TRBV12-5	CASAFDRATEAFF	TGTGCTAGTGCCTTCGACAGGGCCACTGAAGCTTTCTTT
TRBJ1-2	TRBD1	.	TRBV7-9	CASSTDTLVEVRVQGVTNYGYTF	TGTGCCAGCAGCACTGACACGTTAGTGGAAGTTCGAGTACAGGGGGTTACAAACTATGGCTACACCTTC
TRBJ1-1	.	once	TRBV21-1	CASSKAGRPANTEAFF	TGTGCCAGCAGCAAAGCGGGCAGGCCAGCGAACACTGAAGCTTTCTTT
TRBJ2-1	TRBD2	.	TRBV2	CASSETGLAGGNEQFF	TGTGCCAGCAGTGAAACCGGACTAGCGGGAGGGAATGAGCAGTTCTTC
TRBJ2-7	TRBD1	.	TRBV27	CASGYRGTDYEQYF	TGTGCCAGCGGATACAGGGGAACTGACTACGAGCAGTACTTC
TRBJ2-5	TRBD2	.	TRBV7-8	CASRSTSGQQETQYF	TGTGCCAGCAGATCCACTAGCGGACAACAAGAGACCCAGTACTTC
TRBJ2-2	TRBD2	.	TRBV7-3	CASSRGLAGTGELFF	TGTGCCAGCAGCCGGGGACTAGCGGGCACCGGGGAGCTGTTTTTT
TRBJ1-1	TRBD1	once	TRBV6-4	CASSEFDRGTEAFF	TGTGCCAGCAGTGAATTCGACAGGGGCACTGAAGCTTTCTTT
TRBJ2-1	TRBD2	.	TRBV13	CASSLGLAGEGYEQFF	TGTGCCAGCAGCTTAGGACTAGCGGGAGAGGGATATGAGCAGTTCTTC
TRBJ2-7	.	.	TRBV6-1	CASSDLYSSYEQYF	TGTGCCAGCAGTGATTTGTACAGCTCCTACGAGCAGTACTTC
TRBJ2-2	TRBD2	once	TRBV4-1	CASSQFRTSGRGKAAGELFF	TGCGCCAGCAGCCAATTTAGGACTAGCGGGAGGGGTAAAGCGGCCGGGGAGCTGTTTTTT
TRBJ2-1	TRBD2	.	TRBV5-1	CASSLVGSGVFNEQFF	TGCGCCAGCAGCTTGGTCGGTAGCGGGGTTTTCAATGAGCAGTTCTTC
TRBJ1-1	.	.	TRBV30	CAWSDRQDEAFF	TGTGCCTGGAGTGACAGACAGGATGAAGCTTTCTTT
TRBJ2-7	TRBD1	.	TRBV5-1	CATARGPSTYEQYF	TGCGCCACGGCAAGGGGGCCCTCGACCTACGAGCAGTACTTC
TRBJ2-1	.	.	TRBV7-9	CASSLERNEQFF	TGTGCCAGCAGCCTCGAGCGTAATGAGCAGTTCTTC
TRBJ2-7	TRBD2	.	TRBV20-1	CSASSLAASYEQYF	TGCAGTGCTAGTTCACTAGCGGCCTCCTACGAGCAGTACTTC
TRBJ1-4	TRBD1	.	TRBV18	CASSPPQLSEQGQGEKLFF	TGTGCCAGCTCACCACCGCAATTATCGGAACAGGGGCAAGGGGAAAAACTGTTTTTT
TRBJ2-3	TRBD2	.	TRBV4-2	CASSQGPGLERSDTQYF	TGTGCCAGCAGCCAAGGCCCGGGACTAGAGCGCTCAGATACGCAGTATTTT
TRBJ2-5	.	.	TRBV5-1	CASRGPAVQETQYF	TGCGCCAGCAGGGGGCCGGCGGTACAAGAGACCCAGTACTTC
TRBJ2-5	.	.	TRBV29-1	CSVVYRGEETQYF	TGCAGCGTTGTGTATAGGGGTGAAGAGACCCAGTACTTC
TRBJ2-1	.	.	TRBV7-6	CASSLTGYNEQFF	TGTGCCAGCAGCTTGACTGGGTACAATGAGCAGTTCTTC
TRBJ1-4	.	once	TRBV6-2/TRBV6-3	CASSYSRAEKLFF	TGTGCCAGCAGTTACTCGAGAGCTGAAAAACTGTTTTTT
TRBJ1-4	.	.	TRBV6-5	CASGQRNEKLFF	TGTGCCAGCGGACAGAGAAATGAAAAACTGTTTTTT
TRBJ1-6	TRBD1	.	TRBV9	CASADPGQGWSPLHF	TGTGCCAGCGCCGACCCGGGACAGGGATGGTCACCCCTCCACTTT
TRBJ2-7	TRBD2	.	TRBV5-4	CATREGTSYEQYF	TGTGCCACTCGGGAGGGAACCTCCTACGAGCAGTACTTC
TRBJ2-5	.	.	TRBV7-2	CASSLKALLGGTQYF	TGTGCCAGCAGCTTAAAAGCCCTACTCGGCGGGACCCAGTACTTC
TRBJ2-5	.	.	TRBV7-6	CASSYFLRGARQETQYF	TGTGCCAGCAGTTATTTTCTGCGGGGCGCACGACAAGAGACCCAGTACTTC
TRBJ1-6	.	.	TRBV28	CASKRGGNSPLHF	TGTGCCAGCAAACGGGGGGGTAATTCACCCCTCCACTTT
TRBJ2-5	.	few	TRBV25-1	CASSEYIGGQETQYF	TGTGCCAGCAGTGAATATATCGGAGGGCAAGAGACCCAGTACTTC
TRBJ1-1	TRBD1	.	TRBV19	CASSARTGSTEAFF	TGTGCCAGTAGTGCCCGGACAGGGAGCACTGAAGCTTTCTTT
TRBJ2-4	TRBD2	few	TRBV7-2	CASSRSGVQYF	TGTGCCAGCAGCCGAAGCGGGGTTCAGTACTTC
TRBJ2-7	TRBD2	.	TRBV6-4	CASRAPKDQRGPLRTYEQYF	TGTGCCAGCAGGGCCCCTAAGGATCAGCGGGGGCCGCTCAGAACCTACGAGCAGTACTTC
TRBJ1-5	.	.	TRBV30	CAWSVGDLRPQHF	TGTGCCTGGAGTGTCGGGGATTTACGGCCCCAGCATTTT
TRBJ1-6	TRBD1	few	TRBV11-2	CASSLSRQGGSPLHF	TGTGCCAGCAGCTTGAGTAGACAGGGTGGATCACCCCTCCACTTT
TRBJ2-7	.	.	TRBV4-3	CASSPAGPSPYEQYF	TGCGCCAGCAGCCCGGCGGGGCCATCACCCTACGAGCAGTACTTC
TRBJ1-5	.	.	TRBV2	CASQPDNSGNQPQHF	TGTGCCAGCCAACCGGACAATTCGGGCAATCAGCCCCAGCATTTT
TRBJ1-1	.	.	TRBV7-9	CASRWQGLGTEAFF	TGTGCCAGCAGGTGGCAGGGGTTAGGAACTGAAGCTTTCTTT
TRBJ2-2	TRBD2	.	TRBV18	CASSPGLARTGELFF	TGTGCCAGCTCTCCTGGACTAGCGAGGACCGGGGAGCTGTTTTTT
TRBJ1-2	.	.	TRBV7-2	CASSPRQFGYGYTF	TGTGCCAGCAGCCCTCGACAGTTTGGCTATGGCTACACCTTC
TRBJ1-2	.	.	TRBV6-1	CASSEPTTVNYGYTF	TGTGCCAGCAGTGAACCTACGACAGTCAACTATGGCTACACCTTC
TRBJ2-7	TRBD1	.	TRBV6-1	CASSFPDRGANEQYF	TGTGCCAGCAGTTTCCCGGACAGGGGCGCGAACGAGCAGTACTTC
TRBJ1-1	.	.	TRBV30	CAWSQGWTEAFF	TGTGCCTGGAGCCAGGGATGGACTGAAGCTTTCTTT
TRBJ2-1	.	.	TRBV6-5	CASSYLTGEQFF	TGTGCCAGCAGTTACTTAACCGGGGAGCAGTTCTTC
TRBJ2-2	TRBD2	.	TRBV11-1	CASSFERGSTGELFF	TGTGCCAGCAGCTTTGAGCGGGGAAGCACCGGGGAGCTGTTTTTT
TRBJ2-7	.	.	TRBV19	CARLNPGAHEQYF	TGTGCCAGGCTGAACCCGGGTGCTCACGAGCAGTACTTC
TRBJ1-5	.	.	TRBV4-1	CASSQGQYGNQPQHF	TGCGCCAGCAGCCAAGGACAGTACGGCAATCAGCCCCAGCATTTT
TRBJ1-5	.	.	TRBV19	CASSRLQGPPWGSNQPQHF	TGTGCCAGTAGTAGATTACAGGGTCCCCCTTGGGGTAGCAATCAGCCCCAGCATTTT
TRBJ2-1	TRBD2	.	TRBV6-5	CASSYLAGGRNEQFF	TGTGCCAGCAGTTATTTAGCGGGAGGCCGCAATGAGCAGTTCTTC
TRBJ1-2	.	.	TRBV5-4	CASSLAGMGNYGYTF	TGTGCCAGCAGCTTGGCAGGGATGGGAAACTATGGCTACACCTTC
TRBJ2-2	TRBD2	.	TRBV5-1	CASSFILAGYTGELFF	TGCGCCAGCAGTTTCATTCTAGCGGGGTACACCGGGGAGCTGTTTTTT